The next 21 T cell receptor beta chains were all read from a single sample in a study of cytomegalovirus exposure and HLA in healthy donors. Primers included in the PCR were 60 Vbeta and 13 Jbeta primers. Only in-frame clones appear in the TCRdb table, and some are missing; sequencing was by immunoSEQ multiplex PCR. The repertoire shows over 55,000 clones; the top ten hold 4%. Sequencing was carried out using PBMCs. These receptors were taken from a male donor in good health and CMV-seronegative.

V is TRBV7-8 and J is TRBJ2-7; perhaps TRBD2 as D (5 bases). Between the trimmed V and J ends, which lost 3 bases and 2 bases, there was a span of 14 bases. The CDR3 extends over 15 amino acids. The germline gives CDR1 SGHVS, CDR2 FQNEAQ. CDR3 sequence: CASSLEDGLAYEQYF. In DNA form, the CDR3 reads TGTGCCAGCAGCTTGGAGGACGGACTCGCCTACGAGCAGTACTTC.

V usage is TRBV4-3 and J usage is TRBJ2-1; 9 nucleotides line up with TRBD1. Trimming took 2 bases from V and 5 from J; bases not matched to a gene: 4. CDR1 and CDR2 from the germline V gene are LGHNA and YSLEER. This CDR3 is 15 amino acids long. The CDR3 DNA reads TGCGCCAGCAGCCAAACAGGGGGCGGGGACAATGAGCAGTTCTTC. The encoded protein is CASSQTGGGDNEQFF.

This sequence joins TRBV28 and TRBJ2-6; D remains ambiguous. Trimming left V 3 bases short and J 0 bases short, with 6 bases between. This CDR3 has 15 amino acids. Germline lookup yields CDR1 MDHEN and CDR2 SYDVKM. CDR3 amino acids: CASSFGFSGANVLTF. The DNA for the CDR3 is TGTGCCAGCAGTTTCGGGTTCTCTGGGGCCAACGTCCTGACTTTC.

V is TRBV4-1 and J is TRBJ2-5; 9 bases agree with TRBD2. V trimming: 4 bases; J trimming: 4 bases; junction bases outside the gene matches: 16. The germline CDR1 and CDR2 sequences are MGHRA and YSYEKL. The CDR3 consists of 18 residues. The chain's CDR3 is CASSPNTMAGGPSETQYF. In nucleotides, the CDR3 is TGCGCCAGCAGCCCGAATACCATGGCGGGGGGGCCGTCAGAGACCCAGTACTTC.

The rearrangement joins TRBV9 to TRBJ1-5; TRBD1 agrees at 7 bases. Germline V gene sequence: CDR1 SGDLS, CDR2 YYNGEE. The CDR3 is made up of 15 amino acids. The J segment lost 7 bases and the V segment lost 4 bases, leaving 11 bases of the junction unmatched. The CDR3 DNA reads TGTGCCAGCAGCCCCACCCAGGGGGGACGACAGCCCCAGCATTTT. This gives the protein CASSPTQGGRQPQHF.

In DNA, the CDR3 is TGTGCCAGCAGTCCGTGGACTAGCGGGAATGAGCAGTTCTTC. The encoded protein is CASSPWTSGNEQFF. The rearrangement uses TRBV27 and TRBJ2-1, with 11 positions matching TRBD2. J gave up 7 bases and V 5 bases, and 4 bases lay outside the gene matches. CDR1 is MNHEY, CDR2 SMNVEV, per germline (reference sequence). CDR3 length equals 14 residues.

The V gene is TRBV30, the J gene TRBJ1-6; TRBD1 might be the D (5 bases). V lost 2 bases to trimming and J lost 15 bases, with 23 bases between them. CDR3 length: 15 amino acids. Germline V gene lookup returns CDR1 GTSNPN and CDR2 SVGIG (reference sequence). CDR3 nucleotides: TGTGCCTGGAGTCCGTATCCAGGGCCCGCTTCTGTCCTCCACTTT. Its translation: CAWSPYPGPASVLHF.

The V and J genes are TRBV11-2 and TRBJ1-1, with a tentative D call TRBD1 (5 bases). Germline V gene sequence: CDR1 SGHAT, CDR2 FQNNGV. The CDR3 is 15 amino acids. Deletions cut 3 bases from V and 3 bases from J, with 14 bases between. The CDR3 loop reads CASSLDQSRDTEAFF. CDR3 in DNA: TGTGCCAGCAGCTTGGATCAAAGCAGGGACACTGAAGCTTTCTTT.

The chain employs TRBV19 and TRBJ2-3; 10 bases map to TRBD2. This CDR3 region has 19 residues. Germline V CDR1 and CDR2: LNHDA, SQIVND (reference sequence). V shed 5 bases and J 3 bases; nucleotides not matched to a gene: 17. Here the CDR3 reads CASSPRGGLAGDRTDTQYF. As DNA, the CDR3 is TGTGCCAGTAGTCCGCGTGGGGGGCTAGCGGGGGACCGGACAGATACGCAGTATTTT.

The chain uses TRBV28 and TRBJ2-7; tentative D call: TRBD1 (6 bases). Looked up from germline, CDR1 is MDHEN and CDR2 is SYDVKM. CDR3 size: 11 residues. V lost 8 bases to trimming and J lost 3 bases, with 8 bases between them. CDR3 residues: CASWGHYEQYF. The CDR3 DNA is TGTGCCAGCTGGGGACACTACGAGCAGTACTTC.

The DNA for the CDR3 is TGTGCCAGCAAAGGGGGGGACACCTCAGGCCATAACTATGGCTACACCTTC. Translating it yields CASKGGDTSGHNYGYTF. This chain links TRBV28 with TRBJ1-2; a possible D gene is TRBD1 (6 bases). CDR1 is MDHEN and CDR2 is SYDVKM in the germline V gene. The CDR3 contains 17 residues. V lost 7 bases and J 1 base, leaving 22 bases between the germline ends.

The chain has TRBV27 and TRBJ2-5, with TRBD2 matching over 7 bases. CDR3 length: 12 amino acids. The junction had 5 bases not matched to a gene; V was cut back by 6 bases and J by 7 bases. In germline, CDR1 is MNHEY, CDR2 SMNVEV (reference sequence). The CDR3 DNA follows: TGTGCCAGCAGCCCGGGGGGTGGGACCCAGTACTTC. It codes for CASSPGGGTQYF.

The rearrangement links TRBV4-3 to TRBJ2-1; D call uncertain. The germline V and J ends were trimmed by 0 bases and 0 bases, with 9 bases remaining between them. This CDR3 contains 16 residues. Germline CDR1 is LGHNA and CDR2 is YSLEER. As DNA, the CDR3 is TGCGCCAGCAGCCAAGAGTGGGCAGACTCCTACAATGAGCAGTTCTTC. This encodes CASSQEWADSYNEQFF.

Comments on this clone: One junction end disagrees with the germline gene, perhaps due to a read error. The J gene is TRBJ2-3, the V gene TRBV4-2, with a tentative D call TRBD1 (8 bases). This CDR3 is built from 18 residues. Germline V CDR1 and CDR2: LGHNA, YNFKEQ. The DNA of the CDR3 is TGTGCCAGCAGCCATCTCGGGACAGGAGCGACTAGCACAGATAAGCAGTATTTT. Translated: CASSHLGTGATSTDKQYF.

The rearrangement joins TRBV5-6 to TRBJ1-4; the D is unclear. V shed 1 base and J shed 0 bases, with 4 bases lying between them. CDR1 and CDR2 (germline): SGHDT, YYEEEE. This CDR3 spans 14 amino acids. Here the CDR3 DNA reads TGTGCCAGCAGCTTGAGAGCAACTAATGAAAAACTGTTTTTT. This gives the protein CASSLRATNEKLFF.

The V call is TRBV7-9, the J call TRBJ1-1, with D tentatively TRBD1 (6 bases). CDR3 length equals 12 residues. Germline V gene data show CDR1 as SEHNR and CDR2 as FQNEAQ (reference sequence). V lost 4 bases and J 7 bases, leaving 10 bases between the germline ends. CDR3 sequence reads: CASSSPQGEAFF. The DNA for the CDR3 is TGTGCCAGCAGCTCACCACAGGGTGAAGCTTTCTTT.

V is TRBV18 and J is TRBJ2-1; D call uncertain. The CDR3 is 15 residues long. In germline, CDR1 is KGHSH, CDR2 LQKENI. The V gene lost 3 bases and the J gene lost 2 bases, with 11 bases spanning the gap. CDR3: CASSPTRAPYNEQFF. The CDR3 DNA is TGTGCCAGCTCACCCACCCGCGCGCCCTACAATGAGCAGTTCTTC.

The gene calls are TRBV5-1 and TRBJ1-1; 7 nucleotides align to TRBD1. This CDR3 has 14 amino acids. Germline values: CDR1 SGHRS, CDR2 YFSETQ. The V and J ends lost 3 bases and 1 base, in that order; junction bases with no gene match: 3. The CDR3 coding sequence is TGCGCCAGCAGCTGGGGACAGCCGAACACTGAAGCTTTCTTT. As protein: CASSWGQPNTEAFF.

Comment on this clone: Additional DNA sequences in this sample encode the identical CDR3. The CDR3 sequence is CASSYRGQNSPLHF. The CDR3 DNA reads TGTGCCAGCAGTTATAGGGGGCAGAATTCACCCCTCCACTTT. The chain has TRBV6-5 and TRBJ1-6, with TRBD1 identical over 7 bases. The germline CDR1 and CDR2 sequences are MNHEY and SVGAGI. The CDR3 extends over 14 amino acids. Trimming removed 3 bases from V and 7 bases from J; junction bases left unmatched: 3.

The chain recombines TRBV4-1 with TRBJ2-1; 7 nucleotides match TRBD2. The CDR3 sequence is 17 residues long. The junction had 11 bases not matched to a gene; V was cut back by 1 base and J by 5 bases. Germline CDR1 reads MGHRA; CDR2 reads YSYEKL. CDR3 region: CASSQGGGIGADNEQFF. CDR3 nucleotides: TGCGCCAGCAGCCAAGGGGGGGGGATAGGGGCGGACAATGAGCAGTTCTTC.

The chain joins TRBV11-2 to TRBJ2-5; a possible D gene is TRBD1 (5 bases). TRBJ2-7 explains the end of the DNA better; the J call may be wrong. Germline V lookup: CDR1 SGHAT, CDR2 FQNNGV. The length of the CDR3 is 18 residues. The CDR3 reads CASSLEKSWGSSSYEQYF. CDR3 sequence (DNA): TGTGCCAGCAGCTTAGAAAAGTCTTGGGGCAGCAGCTCCTACGAGCAGTACTTC.